This T cell receptor beta chain was found in a study of blood T cell repertoires in COVID-19. Study details: PBMCs, B-cell-depleted T cells, or T cells were the source of the cDNA or gDNA that made up the material.

Data came from immunoSEQ multiplex PCR; TCRdb stores just in-frame clones and leaves some out. The sample carries fewer than 70,000 clones, approximately 89% recorded once. Germline V gene data show CDR1 as SGHVS and CDR2 as FQNEAQ. CDR3 size: 15 residues. The V end lost 0 bases, the J end lost 2 bases, and 7 bases lay between the germline ends. This receptor was identified in a man aged 55 to 70 with active or convalescent COVID-19. Sequenced input: peripheral blood. The chain is built from TRBV7-8 and TRBJ1-4, with D uncertain. CDR3 residues: CASSLALRTNEKLFF. CDR3 coding DNA: TGTGCCAGCAGCTTAGCCCTTCGGACTAATGAAAAACTGTTTTTT.